This T cell receptor (beta chain) derives from a study of blood T cell repertoires in COVID-19. About the study: Acute and convalescent COVID-19 samples came from the United States, Italy and Spain. The cDNA or gDNA used as material had been derived from T cells, B-cell-depleted T cells, or PBMCs.

In the original analysis: For nucleated cells, counts were estimated from reference gene primer amplification. Method: immunoSEQ multiplex PCR; TCRdb's copy keeps in-frame clones and lacks some. V and J calls and clone size are copied from that table; D and trimming were computed from the DNA. The data contain 220,000 or so clones, 89% of them singletons. This CDR3 contains 13 residues. Germline assignment: CDR1 LNHDA and CDR2 SQIVND (reference sequence). V was cut by 0 bases and J by 8 bases, with 10 bases left in between. Sequencing was done on a sample of peripheral blood. The sequence was obtained from a man in his sixties who had recovered from COVID-19. The chain combines TRBV19 with TRBJ1-2, with unresolved D. CDR3 sequence: CASSIDPGKGYTF. The CDR3 DNA sequence: TGTGCCAGTAGTATAGATCCGGGGAAGGGCTACACCTTC.